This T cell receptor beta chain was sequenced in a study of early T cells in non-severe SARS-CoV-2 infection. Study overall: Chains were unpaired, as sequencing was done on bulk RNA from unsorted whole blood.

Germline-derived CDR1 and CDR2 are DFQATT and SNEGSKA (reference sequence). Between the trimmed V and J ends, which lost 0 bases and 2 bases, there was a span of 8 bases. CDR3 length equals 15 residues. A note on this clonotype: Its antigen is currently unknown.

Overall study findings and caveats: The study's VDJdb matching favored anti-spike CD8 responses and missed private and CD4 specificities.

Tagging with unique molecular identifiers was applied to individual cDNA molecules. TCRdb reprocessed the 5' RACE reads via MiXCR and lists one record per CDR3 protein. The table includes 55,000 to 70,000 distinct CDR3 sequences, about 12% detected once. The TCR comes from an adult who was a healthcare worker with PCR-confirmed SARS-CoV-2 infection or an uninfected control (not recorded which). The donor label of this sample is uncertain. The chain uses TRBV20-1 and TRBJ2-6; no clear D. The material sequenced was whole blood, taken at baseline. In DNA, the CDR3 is TGCAGTGCTAGAGATGGAGCGACTGGGGCCAACGTCCTGACTTTC. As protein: CSARDGATGANVLTF.